The rows below give T cell receptor beta chains drawn from one sample of a study of graft-versus-host responses after intestinal transplantation. Only in-frame clones appear in the TCRdb table, and some are missing; sequencing was by immunoSEQ multiplex PCR. The table records over 100,000 clones, around 96% of them present only once. These receptors have no known antigen. The material sequenced was unstimulated CD8+ T cells sorted from spleen or lymph node cells, taken before intestinal transplant. These receptors were collected from a human donor who received an intestinal transplant. CDR3s include the opening cysteine and the closing phenylalanine or tryptophan. A D gene is named only where the DNA matches it firmly. The size of a clone is reported for some rows only, either as once, few or many, or as a class for expanded clones.

V gene	D gene	J gene	clone size	CDR3 length	CDR3 protein	CDR3 DNA
TRBV15	.	TRBJ2-3	.	15	CATSTAGSEADTQYF	TGTGCCACCAGCACCGCAGGGTCGGAGGCAGATACGCAGTATTTT
TRBV27	TRBD1	TRBJ2-5	.	14	CASRDRGRQETQYF	TGTGCCAGCAGAGACAGGGGGCGACAAGAGACCCAGTACTTC
TRBV6-6	.	TRBJ1-2	.	13	CASRVLGAYGYTF	TGTGCCAGCAGAGTTCTCGGGGCTTATGGCTACACCTTC
TRBV28	.	TRBJ2-5	.	15	CASSLGGAVQETQYF	TGTGCCAGCAGTTTAGGGGGGGCGGTACAAGAGACCCAGTACTTC
TRBV2	.	TRBJ2-3	.	13	CASSAIYPDTQYF	TGTGCCAGCAGTGCCATTTACCCAGATACGCAGTATTTT
TRBV7-3	.	TRBJ2-3	.	14	CASSSDSNTDTQYF	TGTGCCAGCAGCTCGGACAGCAACACAGATACGCAGTATTTT
TRBV27	.	TRBJ2-7	once	13	CASSLTTLGEQYF	TGTGCCAGCAGCCTGACTACTCTGGGGGAGCAGTACTTC
TRBV6-1	.	TRBJ1-2	.	14	CASSEGRGRYGYTF	TGTGCCAGCAGTGAAGGGAGGGGTCGCTATGGCTACACCTTC
TRBV27	.	TRBJ2-5	.	18	CASSFSGAARGGRETQYF	TGTGCCAGCAGTTTCTCCGGGGCGGCACGAGGAGGGCGAGAGACCCAGTACTTC
TRBV20-1	.	TRBJ2-5	.	10	CSVLRETQYF	TGCAGTGTCCTTAGAGAGACCCAGTACTTC
TRBV5-1	TRBD2	TRBJ2-1	.	16	CASSLAGLAGDVEQFF	TGCGCCAGCAGCTTGGCCGGACTAGCGGGAGATGTGGAGCAGTTCTTC